The clone carrying this T cell receptor (beta chain) was seen at least ten times. The sample comes from a study of early T cells in non-severe SARS-CoV-2 infection. CDR3 length: 13 amino acids. The V and J ends lost 4 bases and 4 bases respectively, with 10 bases between them. Attachment of unique molecular identifiers to individual cDNA molecules was performed. TCRdb re-called the 5' RACE reads through MiXCR, storing one row per CDR3 protein. In the table there are approximately 65,000 distinct CDR3 sequences, roughly 10% of which are singletons. V is TRBV12-3 or TRBV12-4 and J is TRBJ1-1; D call uncertain. Sequencing input: whole blood. The clonotype was recovered from an adult who was a healthcare worker with PCR-confirmed SARS-CoV-2 infection or an uninfected control (not recorded which). The DNA for the CDR3 is TGTGCCAGCAGTTGGGAGGGTGGCACTGAAGCTTTCTTT. Its protein product is CASSWEGGTEAFF.